Below are 27 T cell receptor beta chains sequenced from a single sample in a study of T cells after yellow fever vaccination. TCRdb reanalysed the 5' RACE reads using MiXCR and keeps one entry per CDR3 protein. The sample yields fewer than 350,000 distinct CDR3 sequences, 3.5% to 4.5% seen once. The sample in question was PBMCs, obtained 15 days after the yellow fever booster vaccination. The receptor source for this set is a young man who received the YFV17D yellow fever vaccine.

The chain joins TRBV24-1 to TRBJ2-1; TRBD2 matches at 12 bases. CDR1 is KGHDR, CDR2 SFDVKD, per germline. The CDR3 is 15 residues long. Losses at the gene ends were 5 bases for V and 9 bases for J; bases not matched to a gene: 7. CDR3 bases: TGTGCCACCAGTGCTAGCGGGGGGGCGACAGGTGAGCAGTTCTTC. As protein: CATSASGGATGEQFF.

In its sample, this clonotype was seen many times. The chain employs TRBV21-1 and TRBJ1-3. TRBV21-1 is a recognized pseudogene. This CDR3 region has 16 residues. CDR3 coding DNA: TGTGCCAGCCTTAACCTGGACCGTTTCTCTGGAAACACCATATATTTT. Its translation: CASLNLDRFSGNTIYF.

In its sample, this clonotype was seen once. The chain employs TRBV28 and TRBJ1-6; D is unclear. Trimming took off 9 bases at V and 8 bases at J, with 17 bases between the two ends. Per the germline V gene, CDR1 is MDHEN and CDR2 is SYDVKM. The CDR3 extends over 14 amino acids. This chain's CDR3 is CARSRGKMDSPLHF. The CDR3 coding sequence is TGTGCCAGAAGCCGGGGAAAGATGGATTCACCCCTCCACTTT.

In its sample, this clonotype was seen many times. This sequence joins TRBV9 and TRBJ2-7; D perhaps matches TRBD2 (6 bases). V lost 0 bases to trimming and J lost 1 base, with 8 bases between them. Looked up from germline, CDR1 is SGDLS and CDR2 is YYNGEE. The CDR3 sequence is 14 residues long. The CDR3 sequence is CASSVVGGSYEQYV. CDR3 coding DNA: TGTGCCAGCAGCGTAGTGGGGGGATCCTACGAGCAGTACGTC.

The genes are TRBV3-1 and TRBJ1-2; TRBD1 might be the D (5 bases). The CDR3 has 13 amino acids. Germline assignment: CDR1 LGHDT and CDR2 YNNKEL (reference sequence). V lost 0 bases, J lost 10 bases, and 12 bases lay in between. CDR3 nucleotides: TGTGCCAGCAGCCAAGATGGCGGGGCGAACTACACCTTC. Translation: CASSQDGGANYTF.

This clonotype has only a few counts. CDR3 in DNA: TGCAGTGCTAGCCCTACAGGGGTCTATGGCTACACCTTC. This sequence encodes CSASPTGVYGYTF. The chain couples TRBV20-1 to TRBJ1-2, with 7 nucleotides matching TRBD1. The CDR3 contains 13 residues. V lost 3 bases and J lost 4; bases outside the gene matches: 5. CDR1 and CDR2 (germline): DFQATT, SNEGSKA (reference sequence).

Only a few counts were recorded for this clonotype. The chain links TRBV10-3 to TRBJ1-2; maybe TRBD1 (5 bases). With 6 bases removed from V and 5 bases from J, the gap between germline ends came to 16 bases. Germline CDR1 is ENHRY and CDR2 is SYGVKD. The CDR3 totals 14 residues. The chain's CDR3 is CAIREQDILYGYTF. The CDR3 coding sequence is TGTGCCATCAGGGAACAGGACATATTATATGGCTACACCTTC.

A few counts support this clonotype. This chain joins TRBV7-7 and TRBJ1-3; no clear D gene. The CDR3 has 15 amino acids. V lost 0 bases, J lost 4 bases, and 10 bases lay in between. Germline V CDR1 and CDR2: SSHAT, FNYEAQ (reference sequence). CDR3 sequence (DNA): TGTGCCAGCAGCTTAGCGCTGGGGAGCGGAAACACCATATATTTT. Translation: CASSLALGSGNTIYF.

The table lists this clonotype with many counts. V and J are TRBV12-3 or TRBV12-4 and TRBJ1-6; D is unresolved. The CDR3 sequence is 13 residues long. Between the trimmed V and J ends, which lost 5 bases and 14 bases, there was a span of 16 bases. The DNA for the CDR3 is TGTGCCAGCAGTCCTGCGGTCAGGCCATCCCTCCACTTT. Amino acids: CASSPAVRPSLHF.

The chain has TRBV5-6 and TRBJ2-1; 12 bases fit TRBD2. The CDR3 runs to 14 residues. The germline CDR1 and CDR2 sequences are SGHDT and YYEEEE. V gave up 5 bases and J gave up 10 bases; unmatched junction bases: 7. Here the CDR3 reads CASRSSGGAWEQFF. The CDR3 DNA reads as TGTGCCAGCAGGTCTAGCGGGGGGGCCTGGGAGCAGTTCTTC.

This clonotype was observed a few times. The chain joins TRBV7-2 to TRBJ2-1; TRBD2 aligns across 10 bases. This CDR3 has 16 residues. Germline V gene lookup returns CDR1 SGHTA and CDR2 FQGNSA. The junction had 4 bases not matched to a gene; V was cut back by 4 bases and J by 1 base. The CDR3 reads CASSSEGLASYNEQFF. CDR3 sequence (DNA): TGTGCCAGCAGCTCGGAGGGACTAGCGTCCTACAATGAGCAGTTCTTC.

The chain links TRBV7-9 to TRBJ2-3, with D possibly being TRBD1 (6 bases). V was cut by 1 base and J by 5 bases, with 13 bases left in between. Germline assignment: CDR1 SEHNR and CDR2 FQNEAQ (reference sequence). This CDR3 region has 15 residues. The CDR3, as DNA: TGTGCCAGCAGCTTAGATGGGGGCTATGGAGATACGCAGTATTTT. As protein: CASSLDGGYGDTQYF.

This clonotype has at least ten counts. The V call is TRBV5-1, the J call TRBJ2-3, with a possible D match to TRBD2 (5 bases). Trimming removed 0 bases at V and 3 bases at J, with 11 bases between. The CDR3 totals 15 residues. Germline loops: CDR1 SGHRS, CDR2 YFSETQ. The CDR3 nucleotides are TGCGCCAGCAGCTTGGCCCCTACTAGAACAGATACGCAGTATTTT. Protein product: CASSLAPTRTDTQYF.

CDR3 protein: CASSQDVNIAAPNNEQFF. CDR3 nucleotide sequence: TGTGCCAGCAGCCAAGACGTAAATATAGCGGCCCCCAACAATGAGCAGTTCTTC. J is TRBJ2-1 and V is TRBV3-1; D is perhaps TRBD2 (6 bases). The V gene's germline CDR1 is LGHDT and CDR2 YNNKEL (reference sequence). V lost 0 bases and J lost 5, with 20 bases in between. The CDR3 covers 18 residues.

A few counts support this clonotype. The chain employs TRBV11-2 and TRBJ1-1; D remains ambiguous. This CDR3 is built from 15 residues. Per germline, CDR1 SGHAT and CDR2 FQNNGV. Trimming took off 0 bases at V and 5 bases at J, with 13 bases between the two ends. CDR3 in amino acids: CASSLESREGTEAFF. CDR3 in DNA: TGTGCCAGCAGCTTAGAAAGCCGGGAAGGGACTGAAGCTTTCTTT.

The chain has TRBV20-1 and TRBJ1-5; 9 nucleotides align to TRBD1. Germline V gives CDR1 DFQATT, CDR2 SNEGSKA (reference sequence). The length of the CDR3 is 15 residues. V shed 1 base and J 4 bases; nucleotides not matched to a gene: 5. CDR3 region: CSARGLGQGNQPQHF. CDR3 in DNA: TGCAGTGCTAGAGGCCTAGGACAGGGGAATCAGCCCCAGCATTTT.

This clonotype was detected many times. The rearrangement uses TRBV20-1 and TRBJ1-6, with D maybe TRBD1 (5 bases). The CDR3 totals 19 residues. Germline CDR1 reads DFQATT; CDR2 reads SNEGSKA (reference sequence). Between the trimmed V and J ends, which lost 1 base and 0 bases, there was a span of 19 bases. Here the CDR3 DNA reads TGCAGTGCTAGAGTTCAGGGACTCCTCCCGAGCTCCTATAATTCACCCCTCCACTTT. It is translated as CSARVQGLLPSSYNSPLHF.

Details on this clonotype: The CDR3 ends on some other residue instead of the conserved phenylalanine or tryptophan, so this is likely a read error. The chain is built from TRBV7-2 and TRBJ1-5; perhaps TRBD1 as D (6 bases). The germline CDR1 and CDR2 sequences are SGHTA and FQGNSA. This CDR3 has 14 amino acids. Trimming shortened V by 5 bases and J by 6 bases, and 14 bases separated the two germline ends. This chain's CDR3 is CASSIYREGQPQHL. Written as DNA, the CDR3 is TGTGCCAGCAGCATTTACAGGGAGGGTCAGCCCCAGCATCTT.

The chain is built from TRBV3-1 and TRBJ2-1; 9 bases match TRBD2. Germline CDR1 reads LGHDT; CDR2 reads YNNKEL (reference sequence). Germline trimming cut 3 bases from V and 4 bases from J; bases unmatched to any gene: 4. The CDR3 runs to 15 residues. The CDR3 nucleotides are TGTGCCAGCAGCCAGGTAGCGGGGGTTTACAATGAGCAGTTCTTC. Its translation: CASSQVAGVYNEQFF.

V gene TRBV6-2 or TRBV6-3 combines with J gene TRBJ1-1; TRBD1 aligns across 7 bases. The germline V gene encodes CDR1 MNHEY and CDR2 SVGEGT. The CDR3 runs to 15 residues. J was trimmed by 0 bases and V by 7 bases; bases with no gene match: 8. The CDR3 sequence: CASIDRATMNTEAFF. The CDR3 nucleotides are TGTGCCAGCATTGACAGGGCTACCATGAACACTGAAGCTTTCTTT.

This clonotype was found a few times. The rearrangement joins TRBV4-3 to TRBJ2-2; TRBD2 is a possible D gene (7 bases). V gave up 4 bases and J gave up 7 bases, with 16 bases separating them. The length of the CDR3 is 15 residues. The germline CDR1 and CDR2 sequences are LGHNA and YSLEER. CDR3 in amino acids: CASSPVRGQGGELFF. CDR3 sequence (DNA): TGCGCCAGCAGCCCGGTGCGGGGGCAGGGCGGGGAGCTGTTTTTT.

The CDR3 DNA follows: TGTGCCCTTACCCGGGGCACCCTCTCTGGAAACACCATATATTTT. It codes for CALTRGTLSGNTIYF. The chain has TRBV7-9 and TRBJ1-3, with D possibly being TRBD1 (5 bases). The germline V gene has CDR1 SEHNR and CDR2 FQNEAQ (reference sequence). There are 15 residues in the CDR3. Trimming shortened V by 11 bases and J by 0 bases, and 17 bases separated the two germline ends.

V is TRBV21-1 and J is TRBJ1-6; TRBD1 is taken as the D call from the table, unchecked against the DNA. TRBV21-1 corresponds to a pseudogene. CDR3 size: 15 residues. As DNA, the CDR3 is TGTGCCAGCAGCCTCCGGGGGGAGTGTTGCTCACCCCTCCACTTT. Its translation: CASSLRGECCSPLHF.

This clonotype was recorded a few times. The chain combines TRBV18 with TRBJ1-1, with D unresolved. V was cut by 8 bases and J by 0 bases, with 10 bases left in between. Germline lookup yields CDR1 KGHSH and CDR2 LQKENI. The CDR3 contains 13 residues. The CDR3 coding sequence is TGTGCCAGCACGTACTCGGTGAACACTGAAGCTTTCTTT. It yields the protein CASTYSVNTEAFF.

This clonotype occurred a few times. The rearrangement links TRBV7-3 to TRBJ1-3; D is possibly TRBD1 (5 bases). CDR3 size: 15 residues. The ends were cut back, 1 base at V and 3 bases at J, with 10 bases in the middle. Germline V gives CDR1 SGHTA, CDR2 FQGTGA. The CDR3: CASSLNSGNGNTIYF. CDR3 DNA sequence: TGTGCCAGCAGCTTAAACTCAGGGAATGGAAACACCATATATTTT.

There are a few counts of this clonotype. The chain joins TRBV20-1 to TRBJ2-1, with 7 nucleotides matching TRBD2. The CDR3 length is 12 residues. Germline CDR1 DFQATT, CDR2 SNEGSKA (reference sequence). The V and J ends lost 3 bases and 9 bases, in that order; junction bases with no gene match: 5. Here the CDR3 reads CSARSREGEQFF. The CDR3 bases are TGCAGTGCTAGGTCCAGGGAGGGTGAGCAGTTCTTC.

This clonotype was seen ten or more times. This chain connects TRBV10-1 to TRBJ2-3; D possibly corresponds to TRBD2 (5 bases). CDR3 length equals 19 residues. The germline V gene encodes CDR1 WNHNN and CDR2 SYGVQD (reference sequence). Trimming pared 0 bases from V and 0 bases from J, leaving 19 bases between. The CDR3 sequence: CASSESRGRFYSSTDTQYF. In nucleotides, the CDR3 is TGCGCCAGCAGTGAGTCAAGAGGGCGCTTTTACTCTAGCACAGATACGCAGTATTTT.